Listed below are T cell receptor beta chains from one sample, sequenced in a study of identical twins. One entry per CDR3 protein results from TCRdb running MiXCR on the 5' RACE reads. The table lists 640,000 or so distinct CDR3 sequences, 5.5% to 6.5% of them singletons. The source material was naive T cells sorted from blood. These receptors were collected from a man aged 18 to 35 in good health. Each CDR3 is given with its conserved first and last residue. D genes are given only for firm matches. Size is omitted from some rows. Given values are once, few, many or a class for expanded clones.

d_gene,j_gene,v_gene,abundance,CDR3nt,CDR3aa
NA,TRBJ2-1,TRBV29-1,many,TGCAGCGTTGGGGACCGAAAGAACCAGTTCTTC,CSVGDRKNQFF
NA,TRBJ2-7,TRBV6-2/TRBV6-3,few,TGTGCCAGCAGTTCGATCGACAGGTCCTACTACGAGCAGTACTTC,CASSSIDRSYYEQYF
NA,TRBJ2-5,TRBV15,many,TGTGCCACCAGCAGAGATCAGGAGGAGACCCAGTACTTC,CATSRDQEETQYF
TRBD2,TRBJ2-2,TRBV6-5,few,TGTGCCAGCAGTTACAGCGTAGCGGGAGCGGGGGAGCTGTTTTTT,CASSYSVAGAGELFF
TRBD2,TRBJ2-2,TRBV7-9,few,TGTGCCAGCAGGCCAGCGGGAGGAGGCGCCGGGGAGCTGTTTTTT,CASRPAGGGAGELFF
NA,TRBJ2-1,TRBV15,NA,TGTGCCACCAGCAGAGAAGGAGGGGACGAGCAGTTCTTC,CATSREGGDEQFF
NA,TRBJ2-7,TRBV12-3/TRBV12-4,few,TGTGCCAGCAGATACAGGGATGAGCAGTACTTC,CASRYRDEQYF
TRBD2,TRBJ2-3,TRBV28,few,TGTGCCAGCAGTTTCCCCACTTCGGGGGGGATAATCACAGATACGCAGTATTTT,CASSFPTSGGIITDTQYF
TRBD2,TRBJ2-1,TRBV4-2,few,TGTGCCAGCAGCCAAGATGCACAGAGCGGGAGGATCACTGAGCAGTTCTTC,CASSQDAQSGRITEQFF
NA,TRBJ2-2,TRBV4-2,many,TGTGCCAGCAGCCAAACCTCGGGGGGCCCGAACACCGGGGAGCTGTTTTTT,CASSQTSGGPNTGELFF
NA,TRBJ2-7,TRBV9,many,TGTGCCAGCAGCCCCTCCGGGGAGACAAACGAGCAGTACTTC,CASSPSGETNEQYF
NA,TRBJ2-2,TRBV5-6,many,TGTGCCAGCAGCATAAGCAGGTCGAACACCGGGGAGCTGTTTTTT,CASSISRSNTGELFF
NA,TRBJ2-3,TRBV20-1,few,TGCAGTGCTAGAGATCCCCGGGGCACAGATACGCAGTATTTT,CSARDPRGTDTQYF
TRBD2,TRBJ2-1,TRBV6-1,NA,TGTGCCAGCAGTGACCCAACTAGCGGGAGGGCCCGGGAGCAGTTCTTC,CASSDPTSGRAREQFF
NA,TRBJ1-5,TRBV18,NA,TGTGCCAGCTCACCGGGGCAGCCCAATAGCAATCAGCCCCAGCATTTT,CASSPGQPNSNQPQHF